This TCR beta chain emerged from a study of T cells in Graves' hyperthyroidism and ophthalmopathy. The CDR3 runs to 14 residues. Trimming cost V 4 bases and J 3 bases; bases outside gene matches: 2. CDR1 LNHDA and CDR2 SQIVND come from the germline V gene (reference sequence). Amplified TCR beta CDR3 regions derived from RNA transcripts. RT-PCR in the first round (using the HTBI primer set) targeted the TCR CDR3. MiXCR, applied by TCRdb to the multiplex PCR reads, yields one record per CDR3 protein. The data hold 550,000 to 700,000 distinct CDR3 sequences, with around 45% observed a single time. This receptor was obtained from an adult woman with Graves' disease, either hyperthyroidism or ophthalmopathy (not recorded which). The chain has TRBV19 and TRBJ1-4; 7 bases fit TRBD1. The sequencing input was peripheral blood or thyroid tissue (not recorded which). The CDR3: CASSTGQANEKLFF. The CDR3 region has the DNA TGTGCCAGTAGTACCGGACAGGCTAATGAAAAACTGTTTTTT.